Below, 29 T cell receptor beta chains from the same sample are listed, as sequenced in a study of blood T cells in healthy people across ages. With a J-beta primer mix and a sample-barcoded 5' primer, a second PCR ran about 6 to 11 cycles. Using its own MiXCR run on the 5' RACE reads, TCRdb lists one record per CDR3 protein. The sample has approximately 800,000 distinct CDR3 sequences, roughly 35% seen once; the top ten hold approximately 13%. Sequences were obtained from blood. The source is a man in his late teens or twenties in good health.

This clonotype has ten or more counts. This chain joins TRBV20-1 and TRBJ2-7; 7 bases line up with TRBD2. The CDR3 is 12 amino acids. With V trimmed by 3 bases and J by 9 bases, 8 bases remained unmatched. CDR1 is DFQATT, CDR2 SNEGSKA, per germline (reference sequence). The CDR3 region is CSARWGGSGQYF. The CDR3 nucleotides read TGCAGTGCTAGGTGGGGGGGTTCAGGGCAGTACTTC.

Of note for this clonotype: Just one base apart from a much larger clone, this may be a read error. This sequence joins TRBV29-1 and TRBJ2-1; 7 nucleotides align to TRBD1. V gave up 7 bases and J gave up 10 bases; unmatched junction bases: 16. CDR1 and CDR2 from the germline V gene are SQVTM and ANQGSEA. There are 14 residues in the CDR3. The CDR3 loop is CSARQGSSSYEQFF. The CDR3 DNA is TGCAGCGCACGACAGGGTTCGAGCTCCTACGAGCAGTTCTTC.

The rearrangement joins TRBV3-1 to TRBJ2-3; 9 bases are a match to TRBD2. CDR1 LGHDT and CDR2 YNNKEL come from the germline V gene (reference sequence). The CDR3 spans 16 residues. V lost 4 bases, J lost 3 bases, and 8 bases stayed unmatched. Written as DNA, the CDR3 is TGTGCCAGCAGCCCCTCGGTGGCGGGGGGGACAGATACGCAGTATTTT. This codes for CASSPSVAGGTDTQYF.

This clonotype was detected ten times or more. The chain combines TRBV4-3 with TRBJ2-6, with D uncertain. The ends were cut back, 4 bases at V and 0 bases at J, with 7 bases in the middle. The CDR3 spans 15 residues. The germline V gene encodes CDR1 LGHNA and CDR2 YSLEER. The CDR3 loop is CASSPDLSGANVLTF. CDR3 sequence (DNA): TGCGCCAGCAGCCCGGACCTCTCTGGGGCCAACGTCCTGACTTTC.

This clonotype was counted at least ten times. This chain connects TRBV7-8 to TRBJ1-2, with 8 bases matching TRBD1. This CDR3 is 12 amino acids long. J lost 11 bases, V lost 5 bases, and 7 bases had no gene match. CDR1 SGHVS and CDR2 FQNEAQ come from the germline V gene. CDR3: CASSDVTGAYTF. Here the CDR3 DNA reads TGTGCCAGCAGCGACGTGACAGGGGCTTACACCTTC.

The gene calls are TRBV6-6 and TRBJ1-5, with D uncertain. CDR1 and CDR2 (germline): MNHNY, SVGAGI (reference sequence). V was trimmed by 6 bases and J by 0 bases, leaving 15 bases between them. This CDR3 has 16 residues. The CDR3 bases are TGTGCCAGCAGCACGGGGATAGGTTTTAGCAATCAGCCCCAGCATTTT. Its translation is CASSTGIGFSNQPQHF.

This rearrangement joins TRBV4-2 to TRBJ1-2; D is possibly TRBD1 (6 bases). The V and J ends lost 1 base and 8 bases respectively, with 20 bases between them. This CDR3 comprises 16 residues. CDR1 LGHNA and CDR2 YNFKEQ come from the germline V gene. CDR3 sequence reads: CASSQVGGPGGDGYTF. The CDR3 coding sequence is TGTGCCAGCAGCCAAGTAGGGGGGCCGGGGGGCGACGGCTACACCTTC.

This clonotype has only a few counts. V usage is TRBV20-1 and J usage is TRBJ1-6, with a tentative D call TRBD1 (5 bases). CDR1 is DFQATT, CDR2 SNEGSKA, per germline (reference sequence). Trimming took off 6 bases at V and 4 bases at J, with 13 bases between the two ends. CDR3 length: 14 amino acids. The CDR3 sequence: CSAPGGTYNSPLHF. In DNA form, the CDR3 reads TGCAGTGCCCCTGGGGGGACGTATAATTCACCCCTCCACTTT.

The CDR3 DNA follows: TGTGCCAGCAGTGACGAAGGAGACACAGATACGCAGTATTTT. Protein: CASSDEGDTDTQYF. V and J are TRBV6-4 and TRBJ2-3; D gene uncertain. This CDR3 is 14 amino acids long. The V end was cut by 2 bases, the J end by 2 bases, with 8 bases between. Germline values: CDR1 MRHNA, CDR2 SNTAGT.

The V call is TRBV20-1, the J call TRBJ2-7; D may be TRBD2 (5 bases). The V and J ends lost 0 bases and 0 bases respectively, with 18 bases between them. The CDR3 runs to 17 residues. CDR1 and CDR2 (germline): DFQATT, SNEGSKA (reference sequence). The chain's CDR3 is CSARDLFSEVSSYEQYF. Here the CDR3 DNA reads TGCAGTGCTAGAGATCTATTCTCGGAGGTGTCCTCCTACGAGCAGTACTTC.

This clonotype occurred a few times. V and J are TRBV7-2 and TRBJ1-1; D is possibly TRBD1 (6 bases). There are 14 residues in the CDR3. From germline, CDR1 is SGHTA and CDR2 FQGNSA. Trimming left V 6 bases short and J 0 bases short, with 11 bases between. CDR3 DNA sequence: TGTGCCAGCAGGATGGGGGCCATGAACACTGAAGCTTTCTTT. This gives the protein CASRMGAMNTEAFF.

The chain carries TRBV7-2 and TRBJ1-6; D gene uncertain. The CDR3 contains 15 residues. V was cut by 2 bases and J by 7 bases, with 12 bases left in between. Germline loops: CDR1 SGHTA, CDR2 FQGNSA. CDR3 sequence (DNA): TGTGCCAGCAGCTTAAAGAAGGGCCGGAATTCACCCCTCCACTTT. This encodes CASSLKKGRNSPLHF. The entire variable domain, with the rest obtained from reference TRBV7-2 and TRBJ1-6, is as follows: GAGVSQSPSNKVTEKGKDVELRCDPISGHTALYWYRQSLGQGLEFLIYFQGNSAPDKSGLPSDRFSAERTGGSVSTLTIQRTQQEDSAVYLCASSLKKGRNSPLHFGNGTRLTVT.

In its sample, this clonotype was seen once. A much more abundant neighbour one base away suggests this may be a read error. The rearrangement uses TRBV7-2 and TRBJ2-3, with D perhaps TRBD2 (6 bases). CDR3 size: 17 residues. CDR1 and CDR2 from the germline V gene are SGHTA and FQGNSA. The CDR3 reads CASSLPLPGVGADTRYF. The CDR3, as DNA: TGTGCCAGCAGCTTACCGCTGCCGGGAGTAGGAGCAGATACGCGGTATTTT.

CDR3 amino acids: CSARVDLGETQYF. Here the CDR3 DNA reads TGCAGTGCCAGGGTGGATCTGGGAGAGACCCAGTACTTC. The rearrangement links TRBV20-1 to TRBJ2-4; TRBD1 might be the D (5 bases). The J call may be incorrect, as the DNA end agrees better with TRBJ2-5. Germline-derived CDR1 and CDR2 are DFQATT and SNEGSKA (reference sequence). The CDR3 runs 13 residues.

This chain joins TRBV20-1 and TRBJ1-4; tentatively, D is TRBD1 (5 bases). Germline values: CDR1 DFQATT, CDR2 SNEGSKA (reference sequence). The CDR3 length is 14 residues. Trimming cost V 6 bases and J 5 bases, with 16 bases left between them. CDR3 in DNA: TGCAGTGCCACCCCGGGACTTCAGAATGAAAAACTGTTTTTT. It yields the protein CSATPGLQNEKLFF.

The chain joins TRBV30 to TRBJ2-5; no reliable D call. The CDR3 runs 14 residues. Trimming left V 0 bases short and J 3 bases short, with 11 bases between. Germline CDR1 is GTSNPN and CDR2 is SVGIG (reference sequence). In DNA form, the CDR3 reads TGTGCCTGGAGTGTACTTAGAGGAGAAGAGACCCAGTACTTC. Translated, it gives CAWSVLRGEETQYF.

This clonotype was recorded once. The chain has TRBV12-3 or TRBV12-4 and TRBJ2-1, with a possible D match to TRBD1 (6 bases). The V end was cut by 0 bases, the J end by 10 bases, with 10 bases between. The CDR3 is 13 amino acids. This chain's CDR3 is CASSLASGAEQFF. The CDR3 DNA reads TGTGCCAGCAGTTTAGCCTCAGGGGCCGAGCAGTTCTTC.

The rearrangement links TRBV5-1 to TRBJ1-1, with 10 bases fitting TRBD1. Trimming took 5 bases from V and 6 from J; bases not matched to a gene: 4. This CDR3 region has 13 residues. Germline lookup yields CDR1 SGHRS and CDR2 YFSETQ. Here the CDR3 DNA reads TGCGCCAGCAGGACCGGGACAGGGGCTGAAGCTTTCTTT. Residues: CASRTGTGAEAFF.

To note about this clonotype: At one end the junction does not follow the germline gene, possibly because of a read error. The CDR3 sequence is CASSPGLTPTEVFF. DNA of the CDR3: TGTGCCAGCAGTCCTGGACTCACCCCCACTGAAGTTTTCTTT. The rearrangement links TRBV9 to TRBJ1-1; D is ambiguous. Germline assignment: CDR1 SGDLS and CDR2 YYNGEE. CDR3 length: 14 amino acids.

Concerning this clonotype itself: One junction end disagrees with the germline gene, perhaps due to a read error. The chain carries TRBV28 and TRBJ2-1; D possibly corresponds to TRBD2 (5 bases). With the DNA end fitting TRBJ2-7 better, the J assignment may be wrong. The CDR3 contains 14 residues. Germline V gene data show CDR1 as MDHEN and CDR2 as SYDVKM. In DNA form, the CDR3 reads TGTACCAGCAGTTCAGCTAGCTCCTACAATGAGCAGTACTTC. Translated: CTSSSASSYNEQYF.

This clonotype was seen only a few times. The chain is built from TRBV4-3 and TRBJ1-2, with unresolved D. The CDR3 is 15 amino acids. Germline V CDR1 and CDR2: LGHNA, YSLEER. V dropped 0 bases and J dropped 1 base, with 9 bases sitting between them. For the CDR3, the DNA is TGCGCCAGCAGCCAAGATTCAGTACATAACTATGGCTACACCTTC. The encoded protein is CASSQDSVHNYGYTF.

The chain carries TRBV9 and TRBJ2-1; D might be TRBD2 (5 bases). Germline V gene data show CDR1 as SGDLS and CDR2 as YYNGEE. V was shortened by 1 base and J by 5 bases, with 10 bases between the two germline ends. The CDR3 length is 14 residues. This CDR3 reads CASSVFRGHNEQFF. The CDR3 DNA is TGTGCCAGCAGCGTATTCCGGGGTCACAATGAGCAGTTCTTC. The full variable domain, its missing parts supplied by reference TRBV9 and TRBJ2-1, is DSGVTQTPKHLITATGQRVTLRCSPRSGDLSVYWYQQSLDQGLQFLIQYYNGEERAKGNILERFSAQQFPDLHSELNLSSLELGDSALYFCASSVFRGHNEQFFGPGTRLTVL.

The chain uses TRBV4-1 and TRBJ1-2, with 7 positions matching TRBD1. V dropped 4 bases and J dropped 7; count of bases not matched to a gene: 12. CDR3 size: 15 residues. From germline, CDR1 is MGHRA and CDR2 YSYEKL. CDR3 nucleotide sequence: TGCGCCAGCAGCCCGGGCAGGGGGTTCTCCTCTGGCTACACCTTC. This translates into CASSPGRGFSSGYTF.

This clonotype was seen many times. The chain combines TRBV12-3 or TRBV12-4 with TRBJ1-5; TRBD1 is a possible D gene (6 bases). V dropped 2 bases and J dropped 11 bases, with 16 bases sitting between them. The CDR3 covers 14 residues. CDR3 amino acids: CASSLSAGVGAQHF. The DNA for the CDR3 is TGTGCCAGCAGTTTATCAGCAGGGGTAGGGGCCCAGCATTTT.

The chain carries TRBV2 and TRBJ1-2; a weak D match, TRBD1 (5 bases). V was trimmed by 5 bases and J by 2 bases, leaving 21 bases between them. The CDR3 is made up of 17 amino acids. The germline gives CDR1 SNHLY, CDR2 FYNNEI. CDR3 sequence: CASSYRTGLTPNYGYTF. The CDR3 DNA follows: TGTGCCAGCAGTTACAGGACCGGACTAACTCCCAACTATGGCTACACCTTC.

A single count supports this clonotype. The V call is TRBV2, the J call TRBJ2-4; no clear D. Trimming left V 3 bases short and J 0 bases short, with 15 bases between. The germline V gene encodes CDR1 SNHLY and CDR2 FYNNEI. The CDR3 totals 17 residues. The CDR3 sequence is CASSDWEVKVAKNIQYF. CDR3 bases: TGTGCCAGCAGTGATTGGGAAGTTAAGGTAGCCAAAAACATTCAGTACTTC.

This clonotype has just a few counts. The rearrangement uses TRBV3-1 and TRBJ1-6, with a possible D match to TRBD1 (5 bases). Trimming took 5 bases from V and 9 from J, leaving 8 bases between them. Germline V gene data show CDR1 as LGHDT and CDR2 as YNNKEL (reference sequence). The CDR3 totals 12 residues. CDR3 loop: CASSWTSSPLHF. In DNA, the CDR3 is TGTGCCAGCAGCTGGACAAGTTCACCCCTCCACTTT.

V gene TRBV7-9 combines with J gene TRBJ1-5, with 9 bases aligning to TRBD1. V lost 5 bases to trimming and J lost 2 bases; unmatched junction nucleotides: 7. This CDR3 spans 16 amino acids. Germline V lookup: CDR1 SEHNR, CDR2 FQNEAQ (reference sequence). The DNA of the CDR3 is TGTGCCAGCAGCCAGGGGACAGGGACTCGCAATCAGCCCCAGCATTTT. Translating gives CASSQGTGTRNQPQHF.

The rearrangement joins TRBV28 to TRBJ2-7, with a weak D call TRBD1 (5 bases). Germline loops: CDR1 MDHEN, CDR2 SYDVKM. V gave up 6 bases and J gave up 5 bases, with 17 bases separating them. This CDR3 region has 14 residues. CDR3 coding DNA: TGTGCCAGCAGCCCTCCAACAGGCACCCACGAGCAGTACTTC. Translated, it gives CASSPPTGTHEQYF. Using reference TRBV28 and TRBJ2-7 for the parts outside the CDR3, the full variable domain is DVKVTQSSRYLVKRTGEKVFLECVQDMDHENMFWYRQDPGLGLRLIYFSYDVKMKEKGDIPEGYSVSREKKERFSLILESASTNQTSMYLCASSPPTGTHEQYFGPGTRLTVT.